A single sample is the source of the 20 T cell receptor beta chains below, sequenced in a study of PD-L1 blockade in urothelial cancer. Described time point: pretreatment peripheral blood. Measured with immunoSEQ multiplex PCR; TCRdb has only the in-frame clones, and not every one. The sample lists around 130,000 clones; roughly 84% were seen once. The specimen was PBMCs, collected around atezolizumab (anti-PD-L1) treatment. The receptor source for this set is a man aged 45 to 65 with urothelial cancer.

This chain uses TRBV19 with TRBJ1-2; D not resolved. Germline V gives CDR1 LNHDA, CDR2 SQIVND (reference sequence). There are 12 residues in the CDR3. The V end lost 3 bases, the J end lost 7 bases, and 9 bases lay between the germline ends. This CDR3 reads CASSIGSTGYTF. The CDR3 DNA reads TGTGCCAGTAGTATCGGTTCAACTGGCTACACCTTC.

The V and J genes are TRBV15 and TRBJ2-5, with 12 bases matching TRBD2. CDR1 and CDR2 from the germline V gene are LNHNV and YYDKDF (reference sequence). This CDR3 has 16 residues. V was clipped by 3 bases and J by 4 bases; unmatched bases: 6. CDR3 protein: CATSSLTSGSRETQYF. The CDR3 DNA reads TGTGCCACCAGCAGCCTGACTAGCGGGAGCAGAGAGACCCAGTACTTC.

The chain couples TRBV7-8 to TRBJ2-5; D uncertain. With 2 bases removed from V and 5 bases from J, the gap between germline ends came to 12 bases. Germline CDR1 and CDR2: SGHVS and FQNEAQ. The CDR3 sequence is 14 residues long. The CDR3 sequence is CASSLSIHLETQYF. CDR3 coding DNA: TGTGCCAGCAGCTTATCGATCCACTTGGAGACCCAGTACTTC.

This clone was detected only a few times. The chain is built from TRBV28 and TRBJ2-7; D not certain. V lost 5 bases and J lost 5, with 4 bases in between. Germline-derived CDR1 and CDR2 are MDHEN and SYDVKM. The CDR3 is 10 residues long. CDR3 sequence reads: CASSSHEQYF. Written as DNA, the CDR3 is TGTGCCAGCAGTAGCCACGAGCAGTACTTC.

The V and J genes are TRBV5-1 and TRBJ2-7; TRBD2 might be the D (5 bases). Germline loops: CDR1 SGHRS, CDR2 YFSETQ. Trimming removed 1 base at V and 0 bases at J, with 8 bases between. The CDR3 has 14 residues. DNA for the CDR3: TGCGCCAGCAGCTTGCACGGGAACTCCTACGAGCAGTACTTC. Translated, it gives CASSLHGNSYEQYF.

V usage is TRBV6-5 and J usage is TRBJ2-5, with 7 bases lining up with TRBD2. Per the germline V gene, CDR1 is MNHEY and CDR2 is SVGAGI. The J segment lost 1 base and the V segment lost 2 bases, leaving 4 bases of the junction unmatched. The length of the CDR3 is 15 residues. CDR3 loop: CASSYVGGLQETQYF. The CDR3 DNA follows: TGTGCCAGCAGTTACGTGGGAGGGCTCCAAGAGACCCAGTACTTC.

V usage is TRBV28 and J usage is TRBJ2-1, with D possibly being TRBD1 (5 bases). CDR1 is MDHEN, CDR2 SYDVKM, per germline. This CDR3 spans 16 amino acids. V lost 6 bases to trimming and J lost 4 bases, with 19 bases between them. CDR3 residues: CASSSSGSGFYNEQFF. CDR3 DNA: TGTGCCAGCAGCTCCTCCGGGTCAGGGTTTTACAATGAGCAGTTCTTC.

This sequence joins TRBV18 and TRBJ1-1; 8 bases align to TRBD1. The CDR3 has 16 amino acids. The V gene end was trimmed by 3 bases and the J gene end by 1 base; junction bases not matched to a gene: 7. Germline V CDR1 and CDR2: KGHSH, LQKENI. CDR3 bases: TGTGCCAGCTCACCCAACAGGGGGGGAACGAACACTGAAGCTTTCTTT. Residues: CASSPNRGGTNTEAFF.

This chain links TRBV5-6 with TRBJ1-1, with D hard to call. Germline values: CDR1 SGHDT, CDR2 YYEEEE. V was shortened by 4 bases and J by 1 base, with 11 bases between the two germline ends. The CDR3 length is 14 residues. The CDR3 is CASSPLSRNTEAFF. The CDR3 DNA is TGTGCCAGCAGCCCCCTAAGTCGGAACACTGAAGCTTTCTTT. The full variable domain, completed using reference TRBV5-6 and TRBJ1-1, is DAGVTQSPTHLIKTRGQQVTLRCSPKSGHDTVSWYQQALGQGPQFIFQYYEEEERQRGNFPDRFSGHQFPNYSSELNVNALLLGDSALYLCASSPLSRNTEAFFGQGTRLTVV.

CDR3 bases: TGTGCCAGCAGTAGAAGCGGGAGAGATTACAATGAGCAGTTCTTC. Its protein is CASSRSGRDYNEQFF. This chain links TRBV6-1 with TRBJ2-1; TRBD2 matches at 8 bases. The germline V gene encodes CDR1 MNHNS and CDR2 SASEGT. The CDR3 extends over 15 amino acids. The V gene end was trimmed by 5 bases and the J gene end by 4 bases; junction bases not matched to a gene: 7.

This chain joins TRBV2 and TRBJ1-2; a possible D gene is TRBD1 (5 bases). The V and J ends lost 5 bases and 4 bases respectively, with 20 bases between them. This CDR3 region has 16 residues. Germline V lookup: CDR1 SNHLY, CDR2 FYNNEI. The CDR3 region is CASSTIMGGSGYGYTF. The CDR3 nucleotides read TGTGCCAGCAGTACGATTATGGGGGGTAGTGGCTATGGCTACACCTTC.

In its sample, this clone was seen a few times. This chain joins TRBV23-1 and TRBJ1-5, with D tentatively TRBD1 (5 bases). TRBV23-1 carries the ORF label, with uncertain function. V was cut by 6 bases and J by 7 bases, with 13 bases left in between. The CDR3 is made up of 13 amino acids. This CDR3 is CASSQGQYQPQHF. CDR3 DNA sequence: TGCGCCAGCAGCCAGGGTCAATACCAGCCCCAGCATTTT.

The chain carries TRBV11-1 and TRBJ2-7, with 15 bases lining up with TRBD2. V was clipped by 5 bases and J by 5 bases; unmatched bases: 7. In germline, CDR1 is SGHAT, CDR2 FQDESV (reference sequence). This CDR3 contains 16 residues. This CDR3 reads CASSPGLAGGRHEQYF. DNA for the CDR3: TGTGCCAGCAGCCCGGGACTAGCGGGAGGTCGGCACGAGCAGTACTTC.

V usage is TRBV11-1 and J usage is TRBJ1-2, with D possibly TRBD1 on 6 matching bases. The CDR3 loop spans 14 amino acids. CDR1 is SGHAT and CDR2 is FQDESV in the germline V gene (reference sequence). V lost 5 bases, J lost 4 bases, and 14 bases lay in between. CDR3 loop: CASSPPGDIYGYTF. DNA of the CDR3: TGTGCCAGCAGCCCCCCTGGGGACATCTATGGCTACACCTTC. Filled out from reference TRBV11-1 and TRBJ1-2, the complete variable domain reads EAEVAQSPRYKITEKSQAVAFWCDPISGHATLYWYRQILGQGPELLVQFQDESVVDDSQLPKDRFSAERLKGVDSTLKIQPAELGDSAMYLCASSPPGDIYGYTFGSGTRLTVV.

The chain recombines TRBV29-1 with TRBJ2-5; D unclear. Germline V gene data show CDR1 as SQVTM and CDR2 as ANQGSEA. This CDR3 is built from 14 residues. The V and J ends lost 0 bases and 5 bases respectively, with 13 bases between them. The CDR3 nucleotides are TGCAGCGTTGAAGATAGAATGGAGTGGGAGACCCAGTACTTC. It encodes CSVEDRMEWETQYF.

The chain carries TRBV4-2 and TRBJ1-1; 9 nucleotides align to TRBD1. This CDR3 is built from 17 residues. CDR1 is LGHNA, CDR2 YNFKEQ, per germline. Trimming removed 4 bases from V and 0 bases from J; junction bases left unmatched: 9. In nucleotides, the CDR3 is TGTGCCAGCAGCCCCCGGACAGGGGTTGCTATGAACACTGAAGCTTTCTTT. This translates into CASSPRTGVAMNTEAFF.

CDR3 in amino acids: CASSVVTSENYEQYF. The CDR3 nucleotides read TGTGCCAGCAGCGTAGTTACTAGCGAGAACTACGAGCAGTACTTC. The rearrangement uses TRBV9 and TRBJ2-7, with 7 bases aligning to TRBD2. The J segment lost 3 bases and the V segment lost 0 bases, leaving 6 bases of the junction unmatched. The CDR3 consists of 15 residues. The germline V gene has CDR1 SGDLS and CDR2 YYNGEE.

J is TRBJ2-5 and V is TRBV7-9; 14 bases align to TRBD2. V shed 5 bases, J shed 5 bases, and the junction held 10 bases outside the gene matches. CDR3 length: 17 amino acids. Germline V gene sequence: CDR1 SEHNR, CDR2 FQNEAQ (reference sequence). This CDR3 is CASSLGLAGVSIETQYF. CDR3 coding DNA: TGTGCCAGCAGCCTGGGACTAGCGGGAGTATCTATCGAGACCCAGTACTTC.

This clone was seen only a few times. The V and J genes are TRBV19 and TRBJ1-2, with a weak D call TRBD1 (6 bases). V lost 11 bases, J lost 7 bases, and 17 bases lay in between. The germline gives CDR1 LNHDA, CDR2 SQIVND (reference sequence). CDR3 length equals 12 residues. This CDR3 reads CASLRGGFGYTF. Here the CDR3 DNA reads TGTGCCTCCCTGAGGGGGGGGTTTGGCTACACCTTC.

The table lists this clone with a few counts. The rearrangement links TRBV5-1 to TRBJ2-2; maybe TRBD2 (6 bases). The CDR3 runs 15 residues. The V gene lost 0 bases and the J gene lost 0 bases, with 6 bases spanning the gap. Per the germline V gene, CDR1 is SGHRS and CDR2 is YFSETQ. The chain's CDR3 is CASSLGGANTGELFF. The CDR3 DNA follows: TGCGCCAGCAGCTTGGGCGGGGCGAACACCGGGGAGCTGTTTTTT.